Reported below is one T cell receptor beta chain. Its antigen target is currently unknown. No much larger clone is present one base from it, and per-base qualities are unavailable. This sample was included in a study of radiation and T cells in renal cell carcinoma (dated by TCRdb to about 2020). About the full investigation: The samples were obtained from a clinical trial, where primary renal cell carcinomas were treated with 15 Gy stereotactic body radiation therapy and then removed by nephrectomy 4 weeks afterward. Across all 55 or so samples, several million unique CDR3 nucleotide sequences encoding some 2.6 million unique CDR3 amino acid sequences were identified. A total of some 51 samples underwent TCR beta sequencing, made up of approximately 26 tumors and approximately 27 peripheral blood samples.

What the authors observed across the whole study: No pretreatment tumor biopsies were available, so the baseline intratumoral presence of clonotypes could not be determined. Effects of radiation dose or scheduling on the TCR repertoire could not be addressed with the single-armed trial design. An increase in top tumor clonotypes in blood was observed from baseline to 2 weeks post-radiation, followed by contraction by 4 weeks, which was taken to suggest transient expansion of tumor-resident clones. Blood repertoire dynamics were not followed beyond 4 weeks after treatment.

What the time point label conveys for this sample: baseline pretreatment blood. Interpreted using the paper, the treatment or condition label stands for: 15 Gy SBRT to primary tumor, nephrectomy 4 weeks later. To track tumor-enriched clonotypes, serial peripheral blood was sampled from radiation-treated patients at baseline and at 2 weeks and 4 weeks after SBRT. Renal cell carcinoma with clear cell pathology was present in all patients. Genomic DNA for TCR sequencing was prepared using the QIAamp DNA Blood Mini Kit (Qiagen). The analyses included only samples that passed all quality control checks. Taken from cysteine to phenylalanine, the CDR3 has 15 residues. Left in the record is the CDR3 DNA by itself, 45 bases read in frame from the first base. At the junction V is shortened by 5 bases and J by 2 bases; bases outside the gene matches: 6. CDR1 and CDR2, per the germline V gene, are SNHLY and FYNNEI.

Following the manufacturer's recommendations, the immunoSEQ kit was used to generate TCR beta libraries from genomic DNA. To prepare the libraries, a first multiplex PCR with proprietary primers was run, followed by a second PCR that added unique barcodes, and a bead cleanup was done after each round. Each sample batch included a kit-provided positive control reaction and a negative control reaction. The final libraries underwent checking on an Agilent 4200 TapeStation D1000 ScreenTape, volumetric pooling, and quantification by qPCR. Sequencing was performed on an Illumina NextSeq500 using a MidOutput 150-cycle cartridge, with 156 Read1 cycles, 15 Index1 cycles, and the kit custom primers. The pooled library was loaded at 0.75 to 1 pM, and around 22% PhiX control was spiked in. Concerning the study's data processing: The vendor-processed data were analyzed in R, and a clonotype was defined as all T cells that share the same CDR3 nucleotide sequence. For clone abundance analyses, frequencies were normalized to the 10,000 most abundant clones in each sample. Public T cell clones, which averaged fewer than five per sample, were excluded before analysis. A difference in abundance of at least 32-fold between compartments was used to define tumor-enriched and baseline blood-enriched clonotypes. A beta-binomial differential abundance model was used to identify clonotypes that expanded or contracted between blood time points. Similarity between tumor and blood repertoires was quantified using the Baroni-Urbani and Buser coefficient, and groups were compared with two-tailed Wilcoxon tests in R. This is the immuneACCESS table as TCRdb keeps it, with only in-frame sequences that have V and J called. A part of the clones is gone; compared with another copy, unresolved V genes explain less than half, and the rest is unexplained. The DNA was the basis for D and trimming; V, J and clone size are from that table. In all, the sample holds 100,000 or so clones, and less than 90% of those were seen once. Roughly 8% of the sample goes to the ten largest clones.

Sequences were derived from blood, sampled from a patient whose treatment included radiotherapy and nephrectomy. The rearrangement combines TRBV2 with TRBJ2-7; 10 central bases correspond to TRBD2. The TCR originated in a man between 50 and 59 years old with renal cell carcinoma. Here the CDR3 is given as CASSLYLAGAYEQYF. The nucleotide sequence is TGTGCCAGCAGTCTATACCTAGCGGGAGCCTACGAGCAGTACTTC.